The 4 T cell receptor beta chains below come from one sample, sequenced in a study of Graves' ophthalmopathy and Graves' hyperthyroidism. Transcripts of RNA were the source for amplifying TCR beta CDR3 regions. RT-PCR in the first round used HTBI primers; a second-round multiplex PCR followed. TCRdb independently ran MiXCR on the multiplex PCR reads; one entry per CDR3 protein. The data contain roughly 350,000 distinct CDR3 sequences, 17% of them singletons. Sequencing was performed on peripheral blood. The receptors come from an adult woman with stable Graves' hyperthyroidism.

This clonotype was detected many times. The rearrangement joins TRBV6-1 to TRBJ2-7, with 7 bases identical to TRBD1. The V and J ends lost 6 bases and 0 bases, in that order; junction bases with no gene match: 5. CDR3 length: 14 residues. Germline V gene sequence: CDR1 MNHNS, CDR2 SASEGT. In DNA form, the CDR3 reads TGTGCCAGCAGAACCGGGACAGCCTCCTACGAGCAGTACTTC. This translates into CASRTGTASYEQYF.

This clonotype was seen at least ten times. V is TRBV28 and J is TRBJ2-7; a weak D match, TRBD1 (6 bases). V gave up 2 bases and J gave up 0 bases, with 14 bases separating them. This CDR3 has 16 residues. Germline CDR1 is MDHEN and CDR2 is SYDVKM. This chain's CDR3 is CASSLTPQGFSYEQYF. CDR3 nucleotides: TGTGCCAGCAGTTTAACTCCACAGGGCTTCTCCTACGAGCAGTACTTC.

This clonotype was counted at least ten times. The chain joins TRBV5-1 to TRBJ2-2; D remains ambiguous. This CDR3 contains 14 residues. The V gene's germline CDR1 is SGHRS and CDR2 YFSETQ. Deletions cut 3 bases from V and 0 bases from J, with 6 bases between. This CDR3 is CASSSFANTGELFF. CDR3 bases: TGCGCCAGCAGCTCTTTCGCGAACACCGGGGAGCTGTTTTTT.

This clonotype has a count of ten or more. V usage is TRBV19 and J usage is TRBJ1-1; a weak D match, TRBD1 (6 bases). V was cut by 6 bases and J by 0 bases, with 14 bases left in between. The CDR3 extends over 15 amino acids. The germline V gene encodes CDR1 LNHDA and CDR2 SQIVND (reference sequence). The CDR3 sequence: CASSTTGQMNTEAFF. The CDR3 DNA is TGTGCCAGTAGCACAACCGGACAGATGAACACTGAAGCTTTCTTT.